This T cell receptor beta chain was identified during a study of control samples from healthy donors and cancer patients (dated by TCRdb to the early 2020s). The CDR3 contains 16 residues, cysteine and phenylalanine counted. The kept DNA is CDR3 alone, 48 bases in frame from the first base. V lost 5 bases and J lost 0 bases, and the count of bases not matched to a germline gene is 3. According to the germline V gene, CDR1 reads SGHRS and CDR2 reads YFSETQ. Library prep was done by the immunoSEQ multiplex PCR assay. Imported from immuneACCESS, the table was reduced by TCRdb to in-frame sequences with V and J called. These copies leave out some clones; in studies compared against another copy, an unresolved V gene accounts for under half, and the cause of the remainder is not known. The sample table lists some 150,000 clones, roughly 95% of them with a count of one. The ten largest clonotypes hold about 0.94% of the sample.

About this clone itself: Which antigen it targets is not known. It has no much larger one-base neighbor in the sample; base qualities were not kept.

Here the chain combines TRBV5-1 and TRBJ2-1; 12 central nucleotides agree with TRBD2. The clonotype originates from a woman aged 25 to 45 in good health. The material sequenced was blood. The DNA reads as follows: TGCGCCAGCAGAACTAGCGGGGGGAGCTCCTACAATGAGCAGTTCTTC. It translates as CASRTSGGSSYNEQFF.